One sample yielded the 20 T cell receptor beta chains listed below, sequenced in a study of CD8+ T cells in alopecia areata. RNA extraction and reverse transcription yielded cDNA as sequencing template. Sequencing was performed with immunoSEQ multiplex PCR; in TCRdb, only in-frame clones are kept and a portion is missing. The sample shows about 200,000 clones, less than 45% of them seen only once. Treatment reported: oral pan-JAK inhibitor, 5-10 mg twice daily. The material sequenced was CD4+ T cells sorted from blood, taken around week 34, from a patient treated with tofacitinib. Receptors originate from a human donor with alopecia areata.

V gene TRBV2 combines with J gene TRBJ1-2, with 12 positions matching TRBD1. V lost 6 bases, J lost 5 bases, and 10 bases stayed unmatched. Per the germline V gene, CDR1 is SNHLY and CDR2 is FYNNEI. The CDR3 loop spans 16 amino acids. Written as DNA, the CDR3 is TGTGCCAGCAGCCCTCCGGGACAGGGGGCTGGTTATGGCTACACCTTC. It codes for CASSPPGQGAGYGYTF.

This clone was recorded many times. V gene TRBV2 combines with J gene TRBJ1-5, with D perhaps matching TRBD1 (6 bases). Germline V gives CDR1 SNHLY, CDR2 FYNNEI. Trimming left V 2 bases short and J 2 bases short, with 10 bases between. CDR3 size: 15 residues. CDR3 region: CASSEQGMGNQPQHF. The CDR3, as DNA: TGTGCCAGCAGTGAACAGGGGATGGGCAATCAGCCCCAGCATTTT.

This chain joins TRBV5-1 and TRBJ2-1; 11 bases line up with TRBD2. V lost 0 bases and J lost 5; bases outside the gene matches: 7. The germline gives CDR1 SGHRS, CDR2 YFSETQ. This CDR3 spans 17 amino acids. The CDR3 spells CASSLGLAGGSNNEQFF. In DNA form, the CDR3 reads TGCGCCAGCAGCTTGGGGCTAGCGGGAGGTTCCAACAATGAGCAGTTCTTC. The full variable domain, rest sourced from reference TRBV5-1 and TRBJ2-1, is KAGVTQTPRYLIKTRGQQVTLSCSPISGHRSVSWYQQTPGQGLQFLFEYFSETQRNKGNFPGRFSGRQFSNSRSEMNVSTLELGDSALYLCASSLGLAGGSNNEQFFGPGTRLTVL.

This clone was recorded once. V and J are TRBV7-9 and TRBJ1-1; possibly TRBD1 for D (5 bases). V lost 7 bases and J lost 0, with 21 bases in between. Per the germline V gene, CDR1 is SEHNR and CDR2 is FQNEAQ (reference sequence). The CDR3 consists of 17 residues. The CDR3 loop reads CASTWYRTTTLNTEAFF. The CDR3 coding sequence is TGTGCCAGCACCTGGTACCGGACAACGACCTTGAACACTGAAGCTTTCTTT. The full variable domain, in which reference TRBV7-9 and TRBJ1-1 provide the parts outside the CDR3, is DTGVSQNPRHKITKRGQNVTFRCDPISEHNRLYWYRQTLGQGPEFLTYFQNEAQLEKSRLLSDRFSAERPKGSFSTLEIQRTEQGDSAMYLCASTWYRTTTLNTEAFFGQGTRLTVV.

V and J are TRBV30 and TRBJ1-6, with 8 positions matching TRBD1. CDR1 and CDR2 (germline): GTSNPN, SVGIG (reference sequence). CDR3 length: 13 residues. Trimming took 5 bases from V and 10 from J; bases not matched to a gene: 7. The CDR3 loop is CAWGRTGRSPLHF. CDR3 DNA: TGTGCCTGGGGAAGGACAGGGCGGTCACCCCTCCACTTT.

This clone was seen a few times. Other DNA sequences in the same sample also yield this CDR3. This chain connects TRBV29-1 to TRBJ1-1; D is undetermined. This CDR3 region has 11 residues. Germline V CDR1 and CDR2: SQVTM, ANQGSEA. Trimming shortened V by 6 bases and J by 1 base, and 6 bases separated the two germline ends. CDR3 sequence (DNA): TGCAGCGTCCGAGGGAACACTGAAGCTTTCTTT. Amino acids: CSVRGNTEAFF.

This clone has only a few counts. The sample contains more than one DNA sequence encoding this CDR3. This sequence joins TRBV9 and TRBJ1-5, with D hard to call. This CDR3 is built from 15 residues. Trimming took 0 bases from V and 0 from J, leaving 7 bases between them. Germline V gene sequence: CDR1 SGDLS, CDR2 YYNGEE. The CDR3: CASSVEGSSNQPQHF. The CDR3 DNA is TGTGCCAGCAGCGTAGAAGGGAGTAGCAATCAGCCCCAGCATTTT.

This clone has just one count. V is TRBV2 and J is TRBJ1-5; 8 bases match TRBD1. V lost 5 bases, J lost 9 bases, and 12 bases stayed unmatched. The germline gives CDR1 SNHLY, CDR2 FYNNEI. The CDR3 consists of 15 residues. CDR3 bases: TGTGCCAGCAGTAGAGACAGGGGAGGGCTGTCGCCCCAGCATTTT. This gives the protein CASSRDRGGLSPQHF.

In DNA form, the CDR3 reads TGTGCCAGCAGTGTAGGAGGTACCGGGGCCAACGTCCTGACTTTC. Translating it yields CASSVGGTGANVLTF. The rearrangement joins TRBV2 to TRBJ2-6, with a possible D match to TRBD2 (5 bases). Germline V gene lookup returns CDR1 SNHLY and CDR2 FYNNEI. Trimming removed 4 bases at V and 4 bases at J, with 11 bases between. This CDR3 is built from 15 residues.

A single count supports this clone. The chain employs TRBV7-2 and TRBJ2-1; D is undetermined. Trimming removed 8 bases at V and 1 base at J, with 9 bases between. CDR3 size: 13 residues. Germline V gene lookup returns CDR1 SGHTA and CDR2 FQGNSA. CDR3 region: CASAPGSYNEQFF. CDR3 DNA sequence: TGTGCCAGCGCCCCCGGGTCCTACAATGAGCAGTTCTTC.

The chain has TRBV4-1 and TRBJ2-5, with no clear D. This CDR3 comprises 14 residues. Trimming shortened V by 4 bases and J by 5 bases, and 14 bases separated the two germline ends. Germline loops: CDR1 MGHRA, CDR2 YSYEKL. CDR3 sequence reads: CASSPEVHWETQYF. The CDR3 region has the DNA TGCGCCAGCAGCCCAGAAGTTCATTGGGAGACCCAGTACTTC.

The genes are TRBV30 and TRBJ2-7; D possibly corresponds to TRBD2 (6 bases). The CDR3 loop spans 9 amino acids. CDR1 GTSNPN and CDR2 SVGIG come from the germline V gene (reference sequence). CDR3 sequence (DNA): TGTGCTGTCAGCCCCGGGGGGTACTTC. Protein: CAVSPGGYF.

This clone was detected many times. The chain recombines TRBV18 with TRBJ2-7; D is unclear. CDR1 and CDR2 (germline): KGHSH, LQKENI. CDR3 length: 12 residues. V lost 5 bases to trimming and J lost 12 bases, with 17 bases between them. CDR3 sequence (DNA): TGTGCCAGCTCATCCCCCGGCGGTATTAGGTACTTC. It codes for CASSSPGGIRYF.

This clone was seen repeatedly, ten times or more. This chain joins TRBV7-9 and TRBJ2-5; D unclear. V lost 8 bases and J 4 bases, leaving 14 bases between the germline ends. The CDR3 length is 13 residues. Germline V gives CDR1 SEHNR, CDR2 FQNEAQ (reference sequence). CDR3 amino acids: CASSQMARETQYF. The CDR3 DNA reads TGTGCCAGCTCCCAGATGGCTAGAGAGACCCAGTACTTC.

This clone came up a few times. The chain combines TRBV10-3 with TRBJ2-5; D is perhaps TRBD1 (5 bases). V was pared by 5 bases and J by 3 bases, with 13 bases between. The CDR3 length is 14 residues. Germline V gene data show CDR1 as ENHRY and CDR2 as SYGVKD. This chain's CDR3 is CAISPSMDKETQYF. CDR3 in DNA: TGTGCCATCAGTCCTTCGATGGACAAAGAGACCCAGTACTTC.

The rearrangement joins TRBV29-1 to TRBJ1-1; the D gene is possibly TRBD1 (6 bases). In germline, CDR1 is SQVTM, CDR2 ANQGSEA. There are 14 residues in the CDR3. Trimming pared 5 bases from V and 0 bases from J, leaving 13 bases between. The CDR3 bases are TGCAGCGTTACTCGGACAGCCATGAACACTGAAGCTTTCTTT. Protein sequence: CSVTRTAMNTEAFF.

This clone was detected only a few times. The rearrangement links TRBV5-1 to TRBJ1-5, with a possible D match to TRBD1 (5 bases). This CDR3 spans 14 amino acids. Per the germline V gene, CDR1 is SGHRS and CDR2 is YFSETQ. With 4 bases removed from V and 9 bases from J, the gap between germline ends came to 17 bases. CDR3 loop: CASSPGDSARPQHF. CDR3 DNA: TGCGCCAGCAGCCCGGGAGACAGCGCTCGGCCCCAGCATTTT.

This chain links TRBV30 with TRBJ1-5, with TRBD1 identical over 8 bases. This CDR3 has 15 amino acids. CDR1 and CDR2 from the germline V gene are GTSNPN and SVGIG (reference sequence). V shed 0 bases and J 3 bases; nucleotides not matched to a gene: 4. As DNA, the CDR3 is TGTGCCTGGAGTGTAGGGGACAGGTTCAATCAGCCCCAGCATTTT. Translation gives CAWSVGDRFNQPQHF.

This chain connects TRBV5-1 to TRBJ1-1; the match to TRBD1 covers 7 bases. This CDR3 region has 14 residues. Germline CDR1 SGHRS, CDR2 YFSETQ. V was pared by 6 bases and J by 5 bases, with 10 bases of the junction left unmatched. For the CDR3, the DNA is TGCGCCAGCAACCTGGGAACGACAGGGACTGAAGCTTTCTTT. Protein product: CASNLGTTGTEAFF.

The chain links TRBV5-1 to TRBJ1-2; no clear D gene. Per the germline V gene, CDR1 is SGHRS and CDR2 is YFSETQ. The CDR3 has 15 amino acids. V lost 0 bases and J lost 6, with 15 bases in between. The CDR3 nucleotides read TGCGCCAGCAGCTTGGGAAAAACATCCGGTAATGGCTACACCTTC. This encodes CASSLGKTSGNGYTF. The complete variable domain, with remaining parts taken from reference TRBV5-1 and TRBJ1-2, reads KAGVTQTPRYLIKTRGQQVTLSCSPISGHRSVSWYQQTPGQGLQFLFEYFSETQRNKGNFPGRFSGRQFSNSRSEMNVSTLELGDSALYLCASSLGKTSGNGYTFGSGTRLTVV.